This T cell receptor beta chain was recorded in a study of metastatic and nonmetastatic thyroid tumors. For the study at large: Repertoire data that came from the blood and tumor or nodule tissue of malignant and benign thyroid patients were compared.

All patients were treatment-naive before thyroid surgery. To note about this clone: As yet, its antigen is unknown.

Per the study methods: The study's classifier, a distant-metastasis tool for papillary thyroid cancer, was built using CDR3 differences across clinicopathological groups. With MiXCR, TCRdb called clones anew from the PCR reads. For this entry, the V and J calls and clone size follow TCRdb and not the study's own pipeline. This sample yields some 38,000 clones, of which approximately 15% are seen a single time; roughly 9.5% belongs to the top ten. General study points: In both blood and tumor samples, TCR beta diversity was reported significantly higher for malignant than benign nodules.

CDR3 length equals 13 residues. Trimming removed 4 bases from V and 5 bases from J, with 14 bases in between. Germline-derived CDR1 and CDR2 are DFQATT and SNEGSKA (reference sequence). The chain joins TRBV20-1 to TRBJ2-5; possible D gene TRBD2, 5 bases. Sequenced: blood. This sequence originates from a female donor with papillary thyroid cancer or a benign thyroid nodule (not recorded which). Some clones in this sample may be carry-over from other donors' samples. Here the CDR3 reads CSAKLEGPETQYF. The DNA of the CDR3 is TGCAGTGCTAAGCTTGAGGGCCCTGAGACCCAGTACTTC.